These T cell receptor beta chains were read from a single sample in a study of cytomegalovirus exposure and HLA in healthy donors. Produced via immunoSEQ multiplex PCR; TCRdb's table is partial and in-frame only. The table records 100,000 to 150,000 clones, roughly a tenth of them present only once. The sequenced material came from PBMCs. These receptors all stem from a young woman in good health and CMV-seropositive. The CDR3 runs from the conserved cysteine through the conserved F or W. D genes are given only for firm matches. Rows give clone size only sometimes, using once, few, many, or a class for an expanded clone.

clone_size: few
j_call: TRBJ1-1
v_call: TRBV7-9
d_call: TRBD1
cdr3_aa: CASSRAGGNTEAFF
cdr3_nt: TGTGCCAGCAGCCGGGCAGGGGGGAACACTGAAGCTTTCTTT

clone_size: few
j_call: TRBJ1-1
v_call: TRBV19
d_call: TRBD1
cdr3_aa: CASSRDRGTEAFF
cdr3_nt: TGTGCCAGTAGTAGGGACAGGGGAACTGAAGCTTTCTTT

clone_size: .
j_call: TRBJ2-1
v_call: TRBV14
d_call: TRBD2
cdr3_aa: CASSHLAGGGPVNEQFF
cdr3_nt: TGTGCCAGCAGCCACCTAGCTGGGGGAGGGCCTGTAAATGAGCAGTTCTTC

clone_size: .
j_call: TRBJ2-5
v_call: TRBV27
d_call: TRBD2
cdr3_aa: CASSSGGAQETQYF
cdr3_nt: TGTGCCAGCAGTTCGGGGGGGGCCCAAGAGACCCAGTACTTC

clone_size: .
j_call: TRBJ1-3
v_call: TRBV7-2
d_call: TRBD1
cdr3_aa: CASSSDRGGGNTIYF
cdr3_nt: TGTGCCAGCAGCTCTGACAGGGGTGGCGGAAACACCATATATTTT

clone_size: few
j_call: TRBJ2-1
v_call: TRBV5-1
d_call: TRBD2
cdr3_aa: CASSRLAGGPDEQFF
cdr3_nt: TGCGCCAGCAGTCGGCTAGCGGGAGGGCCCGATGAGCAGTTCTTC

clone_size: few
j_call: TRBJ2-2
v_call: TRBV7-2
d_call: TRBD1
cdr3_aa: CASSLQGANTGELFF
cdr3_nt: TGTGCCAGCAGCTTACAGGGGGCGAACACCGGGGAGCTGTTTTTT

clone_size: few
j_call: TRBJ2-7
v_call: TRBV4-1
d_call: .
cdr3_aa: CASSQSKGANYEQYF
cdr3_nt: TGCGCCAGCAGCCAATCCAAAGGGGCAAACTACGAGCAGTACTTC

clone_size: .
j_call: TRBJ1-3
v_call: TRBV5-6
d_call: .
cdr3_aa: CASSLKGSRGNTIYF
cdr3_nt: TGTGCCAGCAGCCTAAAGGGGTCTAGGGGAAACACCATATATTTT

clone_size: few
j_call: TRBJ2-3
v_call: TRBV29-1
d_call: .
cdr3_aa: CSVVSERGFTDTQYF
cdr3_nt: TGCAGCGTTGTATCTGAGAGAGGATTCACAGATACGCAGTATTTT

clone_size: few
j_call: TRBJ1-3
v_call: TRBV29-1
d_call: .
cdr3_aa: CSVATGNTIYF
cdr3_nt: TGCAGCGTTGCCACAGGAAACACCATATATTTT

clone_size: .
j_call: TRBJ2-3
v_call: TRBV18
d_call: .
cdr3_aa: CASSPAGDTQYF
cdr3_nt: TGTGCCAGCTCACCAGCGGGTGATACGCAGTATTTT

clone_size: .
j_call: TRBJ2-7
v_call: TRBV9
d_call: TRBD1
cdr3_aa: CASSPGTGDRSSYEQYF
cdr3_nt: TGTGCCAGCAGCCCGGGGACAGGGGATAGGAGCTCCTACGAGCAGTACTTC

clone_size: few
j_call: TRBJ1-5
v_call: TRBV7-9
d_call: TRBD1
cdr3_aa: CASSSQGANQPQHF
cdr3_nt: TGTGCCAGCAGCTCGCAGGGGGCCAATCAGCCCCAGCATTTT

clone_size: few
j_call: TRBJ2-1
v_call: TRBV30
d_call: TRBD2
cdr3_aa: CAWREVGSGRSEQFF
cdr3_nt: TGTGCCTGGAGGGAGGTGGGTAGCGGGAGGAGCGAGCAGTTCTTC

clone_size: .
j_call: TRBJ2-7
v_call: TRBV7-9
d_call: .
cdr3_aa: CASSSTSDRPYEQYF
cdr3_nt: TGTGCCAGCAGCTCTACTAGTGATCGCCCCTACGAGCAGTACTTC